This T cell receptor beta chain was obtained from a study of shared clonotypes between healthy human individuals. About the study: Each donor contributed plates that comprised three CD4 naive, three CD4 memory, two CD8 naive and one CD8 memory.

On this clone itself: The identical CDR3 is also encoded by other nucleotide sequences in the sample.

Some clones are missing from TCRdb's copy, which holds only in-frame ones; the method was immunoSEQ multiplex PCR. This sample has 650,000 to 750,000 clones, with about two thirds found just once. The germline V and J ends were trimmed by 5 bases and 4 bases, with 11 bases remaining between them. The CDR3 loop spans 13 amino acids. Germline lookup yields CDR1 SGHTA and CDR2 FQGNSA. The healthy adult donors were HIV-negative and reported no recent acute infections or vaccinations. This receptor was obtained from a woman younger than 45 in good health. The chain uses TRBV7-2 and TRBJ1-2; a possible D gene is TRBD1 (5 bases). Source material: memory CD4+ T cells sorted from blood. Subset here: CD45RA-negative fraction. The CDR3 nucleotides read TGTGCCAGCAGCCGCGACAGTGCCTATGGCTACACCTTC. Its protein is CASSRDSAYGYTF.